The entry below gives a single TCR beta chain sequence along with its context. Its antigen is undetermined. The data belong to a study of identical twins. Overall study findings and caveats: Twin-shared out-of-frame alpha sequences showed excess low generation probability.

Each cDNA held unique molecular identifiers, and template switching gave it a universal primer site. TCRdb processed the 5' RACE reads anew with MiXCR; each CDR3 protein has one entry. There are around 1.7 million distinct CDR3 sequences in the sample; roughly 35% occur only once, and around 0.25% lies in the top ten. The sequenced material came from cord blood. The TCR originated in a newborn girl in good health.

CDR3 loop: CSATGTGAPSNQPQHF. CDR3 nucleotides: TGCAGTGCGACCGGGACAGGTGCCCCTAGCAATCAGCCCCAGCATTTT. The chain links TRBV20-1 to TRBJ1-5, with 8 bases identical to TRBD1. Germline lookup yields CDR1 DFQATT and CDR2 SNEGSKA (reference sequence). Unmatched junction bases numbered 10, after V lost 6 bases and J lost 0 bases. The CDR3 runs to 16 residues.